These 6 T cell receptor beta chains share one sample of origin, sequenced in a study of T cell responses to AZD1222 COVID-19 vaccine. Data came from immunoSEQ multiplex PCR; TCRdb stores just in-frame clones and leaves some out. The sample records some 140,000 clones, 90% being singletons. The material sequenced was peripheral blood, taken on day 0 of AZD1222 vaccination. These receptors came from an adult in good health.

Only one count was recorded for this clone. The rearrangement uses TRBV28 and TRBJ1-6; the D is unclear. Looked up from germline, CDR1 is MDHEN and CDR2 is SYDVKM. There are 16 residues in the CDR3. The V gene lost 5 bases and the J gene lost 9 bases, with 20 bases spanning the gap. The CDR3 DNA sequence: TGTGCCAGCAGTCACCGAGCCTGGGCGCAGAGTTCACCCCTCCACTTT. This encodes CASSHRAWAQSSPLHF.

The chain joins TRBV3-1 (or the pseudogene TRBV3-2) to TRBJ1-1, with unresolved D. With 2 bases removed from V and 5 bases from J, the gap between germline ends came to 9 bases. The CDR3 extends over 13 amino acids. Germline V CDR1 and CDR2: LGHDT, YNNKEL (reference sequence). The CDR3 here is CASSQLGKTEAFF. As DNA, the CDR3 is TGTGCCAGCAGCCAACTGGGTAAAACTGAAGCTTTCTTT.

The chain employs TRBV13 and TRBJ2-5; tentative D call: TRBD2 (5 bases). CDR1 is PRHDT, CDR2 FYEKMQ, per germline (reference sequence). V was clipped by 4 bases and J by 1 base, with 13 bases between them. This CDR3 has 15 amino acids. CDR3 coding DNA: TGTGCCAGCAGCTCGGCTAGCACTCTCCAAGAGACCCAGTACTTC. This translates into CASSSASTLQETQYF.

Here the CDR3 DNA reads TGTGCCAGCAGTTACACGGGGGGGACACCTAAAGACCTCAACAATGAGCAGTTCTTC. The encoded protein is CASSYTGGTPKDLNNEQFF. The genes are TRBV6-2 or TRBV6-3 and TRBJ2-1; 8 nucleotides agree with TRBD2. V shed 2 bases, J shed 5 bases, and the junction held 17 bases outside the gene matches. Germline V gene data show CDR1 as MNHEY and CDR2 as SVGEGT. The CDR3 totals 19 residues.

The chain is built from TRBV23-1 and TRBJ1-4, with D possibly being TRBD1 (5 bases). TRBV23-1 is sorted into the ORF group, with uncertain function. V lost 4 bases and J 10 bases, leaving 7 bases between the germline ends. This CDR3 comprises 11 residues. The CDR3 reads CASSPTVKLFF. The CDR3 nucleotides read TGCGCCAGCAGTCCGACAGTAAAACTGTTTTTT.

CDR3 sequence: CAISEKGVDSLNQPQHF. The DNA for the CDR3 is TGTGCCATCAGTGAGAAGGGGGTTGACAGCCTCAATCAGCCCCAGCATTTT. V usage is TRBV10-3 and J usage is TRBJ1-5; maybe TRBD1 (6 bases). The CDR3 runs 17 residues. Germline values: CDR1 ENHRY, CDR2 SYGVKD. V was pared by 2 bases and J by 3 bases, with 17 bases between.